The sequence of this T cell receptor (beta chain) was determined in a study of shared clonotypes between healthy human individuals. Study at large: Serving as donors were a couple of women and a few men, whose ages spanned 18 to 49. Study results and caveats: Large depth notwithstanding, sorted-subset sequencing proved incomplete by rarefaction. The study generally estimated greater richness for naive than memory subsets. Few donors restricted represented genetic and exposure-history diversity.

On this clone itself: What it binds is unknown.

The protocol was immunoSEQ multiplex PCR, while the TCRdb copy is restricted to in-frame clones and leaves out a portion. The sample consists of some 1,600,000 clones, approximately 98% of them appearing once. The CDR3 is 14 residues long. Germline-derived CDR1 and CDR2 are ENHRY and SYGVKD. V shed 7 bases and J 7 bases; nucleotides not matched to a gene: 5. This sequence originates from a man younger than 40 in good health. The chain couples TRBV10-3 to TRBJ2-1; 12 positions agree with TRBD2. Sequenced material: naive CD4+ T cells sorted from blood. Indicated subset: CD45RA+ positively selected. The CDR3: CAINRLAGVNEQFF. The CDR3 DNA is TGTGCCATCAACCGACTAGCGGGAGTTAATGAGCAGTTCTTC.